This T cell receptor beta chain was identified in a study of cytomegalovirus exposure and HLA in healthy donors. Whole-study results and caveats: TCR beta V- and J-gene trimming was later associated with a missense DCLRE1C variant. Cytomegalovirus-associated status was assigned to approximately 160 TCR beta chains.

Worth noting for this clone: Its antigen remains unknown.

Primers for the PCR totalled 60 Vbeta and 13 Jbeta. TCRdb's copy holds only in-frame clones and misses some; the assay was immunoSEQ multiplex PCR. The sample records under 170,000 clones, 60% to 85% being singletons. Samples came from healthy bone marrow donors. The study sampled nominally healthy donors, though unrecorded immune exposures were likely. CDR3 length: 16 residues. The germline gives CDR1 SEHNR, CDR2 FQNEAQ (reference sequence). V shed 1 base, J shed 6 bases, and the junction held 6 bases outside the gene matches. Sequencing input: PBMCs. The receptor was isolated from a man between 45 and 60 years old in good health and CMV-seropositive. The V gene is TRBV7-9, the J gene TRBJ2-1, with 10 bases identical to TRBD2. In nucleotides, the CDR3 is TGTGCCAGCAGCTTAGGTAGCGGGAGGATGGTCAATGAGCAGTTCTTC. Translating gives CASSLGSGRMVNEQFF.